This T cell receptor beta chain was captured in a study of blood T cell repertoires in COVID-19. Study as a whole: Spain, Italy and the United States supplied samples that represented acute and convalescent COVID-19. T cells, B-cell-depleted T cells, or PBMCs supplied cDNA or gDNA.

As processed by the authors: Researchers report that nucleated cell counts were estimated from reference gene primer amplification. Assay: immunoSEQ multiplex PCR; the TCRdb copy retains only in-frame clones and omits some. The V and J calls and clone size come from that table; D and trimming were worked out from the DNA. The table shows 35,000 to 40,000 clones, with roughly 87% occurring only once. The CDR3 spans 15 residues. Deletions cut 6 bases from V and 0 bases from J, with 14 bases between. In germline, CDR1 is ENHRY, CDR2 SYGVKD. Sample: peripheral blood. This clonotype was sampled from a human donor in a cohort sampled during active COVID-19. The J gene is TRBJ1-1, the V gene TRBV10-3, with D perhaps TRBD1 (5 bases). The CDR3 reads CAIRTAEVMNTEAFF. The CDR3 DNA sequence: TGTGCCATCAGGACAGCAGAAGTGATGAACACTGAAGCTTTCTTT.